This T cell receptor beta chain is drawn from a study of CD8 T cells in Susac syndrome. CD8+ and CD4+ T cells from blood underwent TCR beta sequencing, which was carried out in a high-throughput format. The CDR3 totals 12 residues. Germline values: CDR1 SGHNT, CDR2 YYREEE (reference sequence). V lost 1 base to trimming and J lost 6 bases, with 5 bases between them. The RNA input was roughly 0.45 to 1 ug, and it was reverse transcribed with random hexamers. Each CDR3 protein gets one entry after TCRdb re-called the immunoSEQ multiplex PCR reads with MiXCR. Of about 140,000 distinct CDR3 sequences listed, 85% to 95% were seen once; the top ten hold 0.13% to 0.15%.

V usage is TRBV5-4 and J usage is TRBJ2-1; D not resolved. This TCR derives from a human donor with Susac syndrome. Material: CD4+ T cells from PBMCs. CDR3: CASSLPRNEQFF. The CDR3 coding sequence is TGTGCCAGCAGCTTGCCGCGCAATGAGCAGTTCTTC.